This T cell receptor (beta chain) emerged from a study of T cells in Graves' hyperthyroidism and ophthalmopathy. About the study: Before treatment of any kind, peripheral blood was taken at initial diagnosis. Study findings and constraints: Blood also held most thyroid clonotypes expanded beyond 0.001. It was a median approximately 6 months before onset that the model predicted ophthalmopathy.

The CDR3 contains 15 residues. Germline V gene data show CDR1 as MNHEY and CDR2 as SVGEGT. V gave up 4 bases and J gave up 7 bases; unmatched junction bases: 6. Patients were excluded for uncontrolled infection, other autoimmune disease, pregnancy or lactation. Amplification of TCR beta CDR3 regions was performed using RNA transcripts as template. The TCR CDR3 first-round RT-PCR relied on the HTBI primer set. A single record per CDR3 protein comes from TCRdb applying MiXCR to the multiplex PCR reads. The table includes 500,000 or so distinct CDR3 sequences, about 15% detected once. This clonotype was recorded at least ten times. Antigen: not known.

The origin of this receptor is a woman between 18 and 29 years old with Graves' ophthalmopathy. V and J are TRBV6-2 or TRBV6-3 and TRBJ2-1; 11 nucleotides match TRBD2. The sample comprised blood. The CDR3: CASSFGPSGGNEQFF. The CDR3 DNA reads TGTGCCAGCAGTTTCGGTCCTAGCGGGGGGAATGAGCAGTTCTTC.